The 2 T cell receptor beta chains below come from one sample, sequenced in a study of T cell changes during pregnancy in multiple sclerosis (dated by TCRdb to between 2018 and 2020). The method was the immunoSEQ multiplex PCR assay. TCRdb provides this immuneACCESS table in a form limited to in-frame rearrangements. Some clones are lacking; in checked studies, under half of them reflect an unresolved V gene, and why the rest are absent is not known. The sample records around 80,000 clones, approximately 95% of which are singletons. About 1% of the sample comes from the top ten. Source: peripheral blood, taken in the second trimester of pregnancy. Receptors were obtained from a female donor in good health, enrolled as a control in a pregnancy study.

This chain connects TRBV7-9 to TRBJ2-1; the match to TRBD1 covers 9 bases. The CDR3 loop spans 17 amino acids. Germline assignment: CDR1 SEHNR and CDR2 FQNEAQ (reference sequence). J lost 3 bases, V lost 5 bases, and 11 bases had no gene match. The CDR3 DNA reads as TGTGCCAGCAGCCCCCACGGGACAGGGAGGGACTACAATGAGCAGTTCTTC. Its translation: CASSPHGTGRDYNEQFF. Looking up the rest from reference TRBV7-9 and TRBJ2-1 gives the full variable domain: DTGVSQNPRHKITKRGQNVTFRCDPISEHNRLYWYRQTLGQGPEFLTYFQNEAQLEKSRLLSDRFSAERPKGSFSTLEIQRTEQGDSAMYLCASSPHGTGRDYNEQFFGPGTRLTVL.

This clone is a singleton in its sample. The chain links TRBV7-2 to TRBJ1-2, with 9 bases that match TRBD1. This CDR3 region has 15 residues. After removal of 6 bases from V and 4 bases from J, the junction contained 9 bases not matched to a gene. Germline V gene sequence: CDR1 SGHTA, CDR2 FQGNSA. CDR3 DNA: TGTGCCAGCAGTCCCAAGACAGGGGGAGGCTATGGCTACACCTTC. Its protein is CASSPKTGGGYGYTF.